These 2 T cell receptor beta chains came from one sample sequenced in a study of T cell repertoires in cytomegalovirus infection. MiXCR was run by TCRdb on the reads, yielding one entry per CDR3 protein. The sample has roughly 180,000 distinct CDR3 sequences; approximately 18% are singletons. Sequenced input: CD8+ T cells from PBMCs. These receptors were taken from a human donor in good health (CMV status not recorded). Some clones in this sample may be carry-over from other donors' samples.

There are many counts of this clonotype. This chain connects TRBV7-3 to TRBJ2-1; D is perhaps TRBD2 (5 bases). This CDR3 has 24 residues. V lost 0 bases and J 1 base, leaving 34 bases between the germline ends. The germline V gene encodes CDR1 SGHTA and CDR2 FQGTGA. CDR3 nucleotide sequence: TGTGCCAGCAGCTTAACGAGGGCGCAGGTACAAGCCAAAAACGATGGCGGGTCCTACAATGAGCAGTTCTTC. It yields the protein CASSLTRAQVQAKNDGGSYNEQFF.

This clonotype has a handful of counts. The germline gene is not matched at one end of the junction; a read error may be the cause. This chain links TRBV11-3 with TRBJ1-1, with D perhaps matching TRBD1 (5 bases). Germline V gene sequence: CDR1 SGHNT, CDR2 YENEEA. The CDR3 has 13 residues. CDR3 nucleotides: TGTGCCAGCAGGGCCGCAGGGAACTCTGAAGCTTTCTTT. Its translation: CASRAAGNSEAFF.